This T cell receptor (beta chain) was recorded in a study of T cells in Graves' hyperthyroidism and ophthalmopathy. General observations from the study: Blood also contained most expanded thyroid clonotypes above 0.001.

Amplified TCR beta CDR3 regions came from RNA transcripts. With the HTBI primer set, the TCR CDR3 went through a first round of RT-PCR. Each CDR3 protein is one row after TCRdb ran MiXCR on the multiplex PCR reads. Of hundreds of thousands of distinct CDR3 sequences listed, approximately 42% were seen once; the top ten hold more than 7%. This clonotype was detected many times. Its antigen is not identified. CDR3 size: 12 residues. The ends were cut back, 0 bases at V and 7 bases at J, with 7 bases in the middle. Germline loops: CDR1 ENHRY, CDR2 SYGVKD. Any patient presenting with uncontrolled infection, other autoimmune disease, pregnancy or lactation was left out. For the diagnoses, clinical symptoms, serum thyroxine and TRAb, thyroid ultrasound and orbital computed tomography were used.

The sequence was collected from an adult man with Graves' disease, either hyperthyroidism or ophthalmopathy (not recorded which). Material: peripheral blood or thyroid tissue (not recorded which). The rearrangement uses TRBV10-3 and TRBJ2-7; D uncertain. This CDR3 is CAISESQSEQYF. The CDR3 bases are TGTGCCATCAGTGAGTCGCAAAGTGAGCAGTACTTC.